What follows is one T cell receptor beta chain and its context. Antigen specificity is unknown. Each CDR3 protein gets one entry after TCRdb re-called the reads with MiXCR. Of about 470,000 distinct CDR3 sequences in the sample, about 42% were seen once. The CDR3 length is 15 residues. Germline V gene lookup returns CDR1 MRHNA and CDR2 SNTAGT. The ends were cut back, 2 bases at V and 6 bases at J, with 17 bases in the middle. This entry comes from a study of T cell repertoires in cytomegalovirus infection. Study-wide background: HLA-C-restricted CMV epitopes, recently identified, and well-studied HLA-B-restricted ones were used by the study. Indications came from public TCR beta signatures; they pointed to CMV infection and to a matching HLA type.

The sequence was collected from a human donor in good health (CMV status not recorded). Some clones in this sample may be carry-over from other donors' samples. Sequences were derived from cultured PBMCs, sampled from culture after CMV antigen stimulation. The chain combines TRBV6-4 with TRBJ2-7; the D gene is possibly TRBD1 (5 bases). The chain's CDR3 is CASSDPGKIFCEQYF. DNA for the CDR3: TGTGCCAGCAGTGACCCAGGGAAAATCTTTTGCGAGCAGTACTTC.